A single sample gave rise to the 26 T cell receptor beta chains below, sequenced in a study of human T cells and chemical hapten exposure. Each CDR3 protein gets one entry after TCRdb re-called the RACE reads with MiXCR. The table has some 120,000 distinct CDR3 sequences, roughly an eighth seen once. Time point described: patch test 1, 2 weeks after DPC sensitization. Treatment specified: therapeutic diphenylcyclopropenone sensitization with weekly scalp DPC. Here the sequenced sample was whole blood, taken in connection with sensitization to the hapten diphenylcyclopropenone (DPC). The receptors were sampled from a woman in her forties or fifties with alopecia areata. Some clones in this sample may be carry-over from other donors' samples.

This clonotype was observed a handful of times. J is TRBJ1-2 and V is TRBV5-1; D is unclear. Per germline, CDR1 SGHRS and CDR2 YFSETQ. Trimming took 0 bases from V and 3 from J, leaving 15 bases between them. The CDR3 runs to 16 residues. CDR3 residues: CASSLGRSYADYGYTF. For the CDR3, the DNA is TGCGCCAGCAGCTTGGGGCGATCCTACGCCGACTATGGCTACACCTTC.

This clonotype was detected only a few times. The J gene is TRBJ2-6, the V gene TRBV7-2; 9 bases fit TRBD1. The CDR3 totals 19 residues. Germline V lookup: CDR1 SGHTA, CDR2 FQGNSA. V lost 2 bases, J lost 2 bases, and 10 bases stayed unmatched. The CDR3 bases are TGTGCCAGCAGCTTACTTATAGCACAGGGGGCGGCTGGGGCCAACGTCCTGACTTTC. Amino acids: CASSLLIAQGAAGANVLTF. Complete variable domain (other parts from reference TRBV7-2 and TRBJ2-6): GAGVSQSPSNKVTEKGKDVELRCDPISGHTALYWYRQSLGQGLEFLIYFQGNSAPDKSGLPSDRFSAERTGGSVSTLTIQRTQQEDSAVYLCASSLLIAQGAAGANVLTFGAGSRLTVL.

This clonotype was recorded a few times. The gene calls are TRBV28 and TRBJ1-6, with 8 bases that match TRBD1. CDR1 MDHEN and CDR2 SYDVKM come from the germline V gene. The CDR3 has 12 amino acids. Germline trimming cut 6 bases from V and 19 bases from J; bases unmatched to any gene: 11. The CDR3, as DNA: TGTGCCAGCAGCATACCGGGACAGGTGTATCACTTT. It specifies CASSIPGQVYHF.

This clonotype has at least ten counts. The DNA for the CDR3 is TGTGCCAGCAGTGAAGCGCTTTACAGGGGGTACGAGCAGTACTTC. It codes for CASSEALYRGYEQYF. V gene TRBV6-1 combines with J gene TRBJ2-7, with 8 bases identical to TRBD1. The CDR3 spans 15 residues. Germline trimming cut 0 bases from V and 4 bases from J; bases unmatched to any gene: 5. Germline assignment: CDR1 MNHNS and CDR2 SASEGT.

This clonotype was seen a few times. J is TRBJ1-2 and V is TRBV14, with D possibly matching TRBD1 (6 bases). V was shortened by 3 bases and J by 5 bases, with 13 bases between the two germline ends. The CDR3 loop spans 14 amino acids. CDR1 SGHDN and CDR2 FVKESK come from the germline V gene. CDR3 loop: CASSQGGRGYGYTF. CDR3 bases: TGTGCCAGCAGCCAGGGGGGGCGCGGTTATGGCTACACCTTC.

The chain links TRBV6-2 or TRBV6-3 to TRBJ2-2, with D unresolved. The length of the CDR3 is 13 residues. Trimming cost V 4 bases and J 10 bases, with 13 bases left between them. The germline V gene encodes CDR1 MNHEY and CDR2 SVGEGT. The CDR3 here is CASSFWLDEELFF. CDR3 bases: TGTGCCAGCAGTTTCTGGCTGGACGAGGAGCTGTTTTTT.

The chain couples TRBV6-2 or TRBV6-3 to TRBJ2-2; TRBD1 might be the D (5 bases). The CDR3 contains 12 residues. V was pared by 7 bases and J by 6 bases, with 9 bases between. Per germline, CDR1 MNHEY and CDR2 SVGEGT. CDR3 DNA sequence: TGTGCCAGCAATCCGACAGCCGGGGAGCTGTTTTTT. Translating it yields CASNPTAGELFF.

This clonotype has a handful of counts. The V and J genes are TRBV7-2 and TRBJ2-6, with D tentatively TRBD2 (5 bases). The germline V gene has CDR1 SGHTA and CDR2 FQGNSA. The V end was cut by 3 bases, the J end by 0 bases, with 9 bases between. CDR3 length: 16 residues. This CDR3 is CASSFQTTSGANVLTF. The CDR3 DNA reads as TGTGCCAGCAGCTTCCAGACTACCTCTGGGGCCAACGTCCTGACTTTC.

The rearrangement links TRBV6-5 to TRBJ1-2; possibly TRBD1 for D (6 bases). Between the trimmed V and J ends, which lost 0 bases and 5 bases, there was a span of 13 bases. The V gene's germline CDR1 is MNHEY and CDR2 SVGAGI. CDR3 length: 15 residues. For the CDR3, the DNA is TGTGCCAGCAGTTACTCGGCCACAGGGCTGTATGGCTACACCTTC. Amino acid sequence: CASSYSATGLYGYTF.

This chain uses TRBV28 with TRBJ1-1; perhaps TRBD1 as D (5 bases). The CDR3 sequence is 14 residues long. CDR1 MDHEN and CDR2 SYDVKM come from the germline V gene. V was shortened by 8 bases and J by 4 bases, with 17 bases between the two germline ends. As DNA, the CDR3 is TGTGCCAGCCGTGGGACCTCCCGGGGCACTGAAGCTTTCTTT. Its protein is CASRGTSRGTEAFF.

Ten or more counts support this clonotype. V is TRBV18 and J is TRBJ1-1; possible D gene TRBD1, 5 bases. CDR3 length: 17 amino acids. Germline CDR1 KGHSH, CDR2 LQKENI. With 2 bases removed from V and 5 bases from J, the gap between germline ends came to 21 bases. CDR3 DNA sequence: TGTGCCAGCTCACCATCTGTCGGGACCGCCCTAGGTACTGAAGCTTTCTTT. Amino acid sequence: CASSPSVGTALGTEAFF.

The genes are TRBV7-2 and TRBJ1-4; no definite D call. The CDR3 runs to 14 residues. Germline V CDR1 and CDR2: SGHTA, FQGNSA. Trimming cost V 3 bases and J 5 bases, with 10 bases left between them. The CDR3 reads CASSFDSSNEKLFF. CDR3 DNA: TGTGCCAGCAGCTTTGACTCCTCAAATGAAAAACTGTTTTTT.

The chain has TRBV28 and TRBJ1-1; D might be TRBD1 (5 bases). The length of the CDR3 is 15 residues. Germline values: CDR1 MDHEN, CDR2 SYDVKM. V was cut by 8 bases and J by 0 bases, with 16 bases left in between. Here the CDR3 reads CASGGRDRMNTEAFF. The CDR3 coding sequence is TGTGCCAGCGGAGGACGGGACCGCATGAACACTGAAGCTTTCTTT.

In this sample, this clonotype turned up many times. This sequence joins TRBV6-1 and TRBJ1-5; D may be TRBD1 (6 bases). V shed 4 bases and J shed 6 bases, with 16 bases lying between them. The CDR3 is 15 amino acids. CDR1 and CDR2 from the germline V gene are MNHNS and SASEGT. The CDR3, as DNA: TGTGCCAGCAGTGGACAGGCGGCCGATCGTCAGCCCCAGCATTTT. This codes for CASSGQAADRQPQHF.

This clonotype was seen only a few times. V and J are TRBV3-1 and TRBJ2-1; a possible D gene is TRBD2 (6 bases). Trimming removed 1 base from V and 3 bases from J, with 13 bases in between. The V gene's germline CDR1 is LGHDT and CDR2 YNNKEL (reference sequence). There are 16 residues in the CDR3. The chain's CDR3 is CASSQAVADLYNEQFF. The CDR3 nucleotides read TGTGCCAGCAGCCAAGCTGTAGCGGACCTCTACAATGAGCAGTTCTTC.

This sequence joins TRBV2 and TRBJ2-3; the match to TRBD2 covers 7 bases. Germline V gene sequence: CDR1 SNHLY, CDR2 FYNNEI. J lost 2 bases, V lost 6 bases, and 14 bases had no gene match. The CDR3 is 17 residues long. CDR3 loop: CASSAMGASGYTDTQYF. The CDR3 DNA reads TGTGCCAGCAGCGCCATGGGCGCTAGCGGTTACACAGATACGCAGTATTTT.

This clonotype was recorded at least ten times. This chain joins TRBV28 and TRBJ1-2; 9 bases map to TRBD1. Trimming took 5 bases from V and 5 from J; bases not matched to a gene: 3. CDR1 is MDHEN and CDR2 is SYDVKM in the germline V gene. CDR3 size: 13 residues. As DNA, the CDR3 is TGTGCCAGCAGTCCAGGGACAGGGTATGGCTACACCTTC. It codes for CASSPGTGYGYTF.

This clonotype occurred a few times. This rearrangement joins TRBV28 to TRBJ1-1; D ambiguous. V was pared by 6 bases and J by 10 bases, with 15 bases between. Germline V CDR1 and CDR2: MDHEN, SYDVKM. This CDR3 contains 12 residues. The CDR3: CASSPRISGAFF. The CDR3 nucleotides are TGTGCCAGCAGCCCCAGAATTTCTGGAGCTTTCTTT.

About this clonotype itself: This could be a read error, since a much larger clone is one nucleotide away. No conserved phenylalanine or tryptophan is present at the end of the CDR3, so a read error is the likely explanation. This chain links TRBV5-4 with TRBJ1-1; tentatively, D is TRBD1 (6 bases). V was clipped by 0 bases and J by 6 bases, with 6 bases between them. Germline values: CDR1 SGHNT, CDR2 YYREEE (reference sequence). This CDR3 is built from 12 residues. CDR3 nucleotide sequence: TGTGCCAGCAGCTTGGGGGGGCCTGAAGCTTTCTTA. Its translation: CASSLGGPEAFL.

This chain uses TRBV20-1 with TRBJ1-1; TRBD1 might be the D (5 bases). Between the trimmed V and J ends, which lost 5 bases and 3 bases, there was a span of 13 bases. CDR1 DFQATT and CDR2 SNEGSKA come from the germline V gene (reference sequence). CDR3 length: 13 amino acids. CDR3 nucleotide sequence: TGCAGTGCTCAGCATGGGGGGGACACTGAAGCTTTCTTT. Translation: CSAQHGGDTEAFF.

This clonotype was detected many times. V and J are TRBV29-1 and TRBJ1-2, with D hard to call. The germline V gene encodes CDR1 SQVTM and CDR2 ANQGSEA. The length of the CDR3 is 13 residues. V was cut by 6 bases and J by 8 bases, with 19 bases left in between. CDR3 amino acids: CSVVNTPGSGYTF. In DNA form, the CDR3 reads TGCAGCGTCGTAAATACCCCGGGGTCCGGCTACACCTTC.

This clonotype was picked up a small number of times. The gene calls are TRBV11-3 and TRBJ2-1; TRBD1 might be the D (5 bases). Trimming cost V 6 bases and J 0 bases, with 12 bases left between them. This CDR3 spans 15 amino acids. Germline CDR1 SGHNT, CDR2 YENEEA. CDR3 sequence (DNA): TGTGCCAGCAGACAAACAGGTAGCTCCTACAATGAGCAGTTCTTC. Protein: CASRQTGSSYNEQFF.

This clonotype was seen ten or more times. The rearrangement joins TRBV7-2 to TRBJ1-1; no clear D gene. Per germline, CDR1 SGHTA and CDR2 FQGNSA. This CDR3 contains 14 residues. The V end lost 1 base, the J end lost 3 bases, and 9 bases lay between the germline ends. For the CDR3, the DNA is TGTGCCAGCAGCTTAGTGGCCGGGGACACTGAAGCTTTCTTT. Amino acids: CASSLVAGDTEAFF. The whole variable domain, remainder taken from reference TRBV7-2 and TRBJ1-1, is GAGVSQSPSNKVTEKGKDVELRCDPISGHTALYWYRQSLGQGLEFLIYFQGNSAPDKSGLPSDRFSAERTGGSVSTLTIQRTQQEDSAVYLCASSLVAGDTEAFFGQGTRLTVV.

This clonotype has at least ten counts. The gene calls are TRBV5-4 and TRBJ2-5; TRBD2 might be the D (6 bases). Trimming removed 0 bases from V and 4 bases from J, with 7 bases in between. The CDR3 is 13 amino acids. Germline V CDR1 and CDR2: SGHNT, YYREEE (reference sequence). As DNA, the CDR3 is TGTGCCAGCAGCTTGGGGGGAGGAGAGACCCAGTACTTC. Its translation: CASSLGGGETQYF.

This clonotype was seen ten or more times. The chain couples TRBV7-2 to TRBJ2-4; D gene ambiguous. The CDR3 is made up of 14 amino acids. Germline V CDR1 and CDR2: SGHTA, FQGNSA. Trimming took off 6 bases at V and 7 bases at J, with 16 bases between the two ends. Written as DNA, the CDR3 is TGTGCCAGCAGGGTTCAGATGCGAGCGAACATTCAGTACTTC. Protein product: CASRVQMRANIQYF.

This clonotype was seen more than once but under ten times. This chain uses TRBV18 with TRBJ1-1, with 8 bases aligning to TRBD1. There are 15 residues in the CDR3. Germline lookup yields CDR1 KGHSH and CDR2 LQKENI. J gave up 1 base and V 3 bases, and 4 bases lay outside the gene matches. The CDR3: CASSPQDRANTEAFF. The CDR3 DNA follows: TGTGCCAGCTCACCTCAGGACAGGGCGAACACTGAAGCTTTCTTT. The variable domain in full, completed from reference TRBV18 and TRBJ1-1, reads NAGVMQNPRHLVRRRGQEARLRCSPMKGHSHVYWYRQLPEEGLKFMVYLQKENIIDESGMPKERFSAEFPKEGPSILRIQQVVRGDSAAYFCASSPQDRANTEAFFGQGTRLTVV.